This T cell receptor beta chain originates from a study of tumor and adjacent non-tumor tissue in lung cancer. The overall study: Patients were aged about 31 to 85, 9 to 10 men and a handful of women, stage I to III. Each sample yielded 3.9 million or so productive TCRbeta reads on average. Study conclusions and caveats: Top 100 clones took a larger repertoire share in normal lung. Higher tumor TCR diversity was associated with shorter survival.

The library came from three nested PCR rounds adapted from ARM-PCR protocols. MiXCR was run by TCRdb on the multiplex PCR reads, yielding one entry per CDR3 protein. The repertoire consists of 80,000 to 130,000 distinct CDR3 sequences, with over 55% occurring once and the leading ten covering roughly a fifth. The CDR3 is made up of 14 amino acids. Germline V gene sequence: CDR1 SGHAT, CDR2 FQNNGV. Regarding this clonotype: Its antigen is as yet unknown. Its ends do not fully match the called genes, so a read error is possible.

The template was RNA from unsorted bulk tissue. This non-tumor lung sample came from over 3 cm beyond the tumor edge. The rearrangement uses TRBV11-2 and TRBJ1-2; 9 bases line up with TRBD1. Sequenced: distant non-tumor lung tissue. This sequence was found in a man younger than 40 with non-small cell lung cancer. CDR3 sequence (DNA): TGTGCCAGTAGCCCGGGGGACAGGGTCGGCGGCTACGCCTTC. Protein sequence: CASSPGDRVGGYAF.